The following is a T cell receptor beta chain sequence with its context. Random hexamers primed reverse transcription of about 0.45 to 1 ug RNA. TCRdb called the immunoSEQ multiplex PCR reads again in MiXCR, with one record for every CDR3 protein. The table records about 300,000 distinct CDR3 sequences, 70% to 90% of them present only once. Germline loops: CDR1 SGHNT, CDR2 YYREEE (reference sequence). The V end was cut by 2 bases, the J end by 3 bases, with 12 bases between. The CDR3 has 15 amino acids. These data come from a study of CD8 T cells in Susac syndrome. The J gene is TRBJ2-1, the V gene TRBV5-4; D is possibly TRBD1 (7 bases). The clonotype originates from a human donor with multiple sclerosis. The sequenced sample was CD8+ T cells from PBMCs. The CDR3 region has the DNA TGTGCCAGCAGCTTCAGTCAGGGGGGCTACAATGAGCAGTTCTTC. The encoded protein is CASSFSQGGYNEQFF.